The TCR beta chain under discussion was sequenced for a study of blood T cell repertoires in COVID-19. CDR1 is SGHTA and CDR2 is FQGNSA in the germline V gene. After removal of 2 bases from V and 3 bases from J, the junction contained 7 bases not matched to a gene. This CDR3 has 15 amino acids. Under the authors' procedure: Amplification of reference gene primers was used by the study to estimate nucleated cell counts. Measured with immunoSEQ multiplex PCR; TCRdb has only the in-frame clones, and not every one. The DNA was the basis for D and trimming; V, J and clone size are from that table. The data hold 350,000 or so clones, with more than 70% observed a single time.

This receptor was identified in a woman in her twenties or thirties who had been exposed to COVID-19. The chain uses TRBV7-2 and TRBJ2-7; 7 positions agree with TRBD1. The sequencing sample was made of PBMCs or T cells enriched from blood (not recorded which). The CDR3 DNA sequence: TGTGCCAGCAGCTTAAGCAGGGGGAAAGTCTACGAGCAGTACTTC. Translating it yields CASSLSRGKVYEQYF.